The entry that follows covers one TCR beta chain sequence. The ends lost 5 bases at V and 3 bases at J; junction bases unmatched: 7. This CDR3 region has 15 residues. Germline V lookup: CDR1 KGHSH, CDR2 LQKENI. These data come from a study of blood T cell repertoires in COVID-19. The wider study: Sources were T cells, B-cell-depleted T cells, or PBMCs; the material itself was cDNA or gDNA.

TCRdb keeps only in-frame clones here, not all; method: immunoSEQ multiplex PCR. The sample carries around 65,000 clones, approximately 73% recorded once. Source material: peripheral blood. This clonotype originated in a woman aged 45 to 65 with active or convalescent COVID-19. The genes are TRBV18 and TRBJ1-1, with 9 bases that match TRBD1. The CDR3 bases are TGTGCCAGCTCAGCCGGACAGGGGAGGTACACTGAAGCTTTCTTT. It translates to CASSAGQGRYTEAFF.